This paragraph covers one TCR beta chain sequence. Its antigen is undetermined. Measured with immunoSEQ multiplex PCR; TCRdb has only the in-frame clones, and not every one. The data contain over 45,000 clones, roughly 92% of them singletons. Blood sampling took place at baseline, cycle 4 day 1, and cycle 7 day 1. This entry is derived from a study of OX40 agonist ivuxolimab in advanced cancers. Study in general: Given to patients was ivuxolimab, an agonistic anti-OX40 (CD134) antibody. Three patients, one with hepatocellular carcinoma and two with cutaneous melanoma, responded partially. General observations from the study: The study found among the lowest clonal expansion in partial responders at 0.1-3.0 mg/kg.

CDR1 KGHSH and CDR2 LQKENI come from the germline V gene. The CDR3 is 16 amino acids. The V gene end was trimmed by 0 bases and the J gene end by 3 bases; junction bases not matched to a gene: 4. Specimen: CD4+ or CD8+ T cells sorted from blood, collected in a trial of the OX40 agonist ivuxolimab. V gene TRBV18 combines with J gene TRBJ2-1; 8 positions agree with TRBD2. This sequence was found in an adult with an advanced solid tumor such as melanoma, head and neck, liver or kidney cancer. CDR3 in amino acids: CASSPPTGLDYNEQFF. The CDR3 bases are TGTGCCAGCTCACCACCCACGGGACTAGACTACAATGAGCAGTTCTTC.